Reported below is one T cell receptor beta chain. The antigen is not known. The data originate from a study of cytomegalovirus exposure and HLA in healthy donors. Overall study results and limits: Researchers catalogued roughly 150 TCR beta chains as cytomegalovirus-associated.

Vbeta (60) and Jbeta (13) primers were used in the PCR. TCRdb's table, derived via immunoSEQ multiplex PCR, lists solely in-frame clones and lacks some. Of about 94,000 clones in the sample, 81% were seen once. V shed 5 bases and J shed 4 bases, with 15 bases lying between them. CDR1 and CDR2 from the germline V gene are MNHEY and SMNVEV (reference sequence). The CDR3 loop spans 15 amino acids. V usage is TRBV27 and J usage is TRBJ2-1, with D possibly TRBD2 on 6 matching bases. The clonotype originates from a human donor in good health. The material sequenced was PBMCs. The CDR3: CASSPSLALYNEQFF. The CDR3 DNA reads TGTGCCAGCAGTCCCTCCCTAGCGTTATACAATGAGCAGTTCTTC.